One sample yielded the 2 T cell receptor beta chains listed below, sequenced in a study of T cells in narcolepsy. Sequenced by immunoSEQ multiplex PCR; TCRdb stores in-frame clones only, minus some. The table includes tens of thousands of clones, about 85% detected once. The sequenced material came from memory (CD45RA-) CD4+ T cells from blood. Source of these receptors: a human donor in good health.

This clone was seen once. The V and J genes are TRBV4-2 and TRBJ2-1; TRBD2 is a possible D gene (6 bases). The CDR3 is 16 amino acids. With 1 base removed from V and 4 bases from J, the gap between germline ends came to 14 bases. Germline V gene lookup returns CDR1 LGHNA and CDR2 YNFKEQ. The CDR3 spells CASSQGGGTPYNEQFF. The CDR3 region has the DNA TGTGCCAGCAGCCAAGGAGGCGGGACCCCATACAATGAGCAGTTCTTC.

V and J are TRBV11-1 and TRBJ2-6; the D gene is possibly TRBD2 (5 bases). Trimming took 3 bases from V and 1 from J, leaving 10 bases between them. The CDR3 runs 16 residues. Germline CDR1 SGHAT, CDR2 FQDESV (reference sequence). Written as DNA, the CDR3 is TGTGCCAGCAGCTTCGGGGTGGGGTCTGGGGCCAACGTCCTGACTTTC. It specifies CASSFGVGSGANVLTF.